The T cell receptor (beta chain) described here comes from a study of early T cells in non-severe SARS-CoV-2 infection. Study summary: Unsorted whole-blood RNA was sequenced in bulk, leaving chains unpaired.

Each cDNA molecule carried a unique molecular identifier. TCRdb independently ran MiXCR on the 5' RACE reads; one entry per CDR3 protein. This table holds 57,000 or so distinct CDR3 sequences, about 5.6% found once. There are a few counts of this clonotype. Its antigen is not known. The V and J ends lost 7 bases and 4 bases, in that order; junction bases with no gene match: 3. The CDR3 loop spans 12 amino acids. Study observations and caveats: Reliance on VDJdb matching favored anti-spike CD8 responses; private and CD4 specificities were missed.

The J gene is TRBJ1-2, the V gene TRBV12-3 or TRBV12-4, with 7 bases matching TRBD1. Sequencing was carried out using whole blood. The TCR was taken from an adult who was a healthcare worker with PCR-confirmed SARS-CoV-2 infection or an uninfected control (not recorded which). CDR3 sequence reads: CASTDRVYGYTF. DNA for the CDR3: TGTGCCAGCACCGACAGGGTCTATGGCTACACCTTC.